This T cell receptor (beta chain) was captured by sequencing in a study of Graves' ophthalmopathy and Graves' hyperthyroidism. Study-wide background: The study drew peripheral blood at initial diagnosis, before any treatment.

Trimming at V came to 6 bases and at J to 2 bases, leaving 4 bases not matched to a gene. Germline V gene lookup returns CDR1 MNHEY and CDR2 SVGEGT. This CDR3 has 14 residues. The study amplified TCR beta CDR3 regions using RNA transcripts. HTBI primers were used in a first-round RT-PCR, which preceded a second-round multiplex PCR. TCRdb reprocessed the multiplex PCR reads via MiXCR and lists one record per CDR3 protein. The data contain some 350,000 distinct CDR3 sequences, about a sixth of them singletons. Diagnosis was based on clinical symptoms, serum thyroxine, TRAb, thyroid ultrasound and orbital computed tomography.

The genes are TRBV6-2 or TRBV6-3 and TRBJ1-5; 7 nucleotides line up with TRBD1. The sequencing input was peripheral blood. This clonotype was sampled from an adult woman with stable Graves' hyperthyroidism. CDR3 nucleotides: TGTGCCAGCAGCCGGGACAGTCGCAATCAGCCCCAGCATTTT. Translated: CASSRDSRNQPQHF.